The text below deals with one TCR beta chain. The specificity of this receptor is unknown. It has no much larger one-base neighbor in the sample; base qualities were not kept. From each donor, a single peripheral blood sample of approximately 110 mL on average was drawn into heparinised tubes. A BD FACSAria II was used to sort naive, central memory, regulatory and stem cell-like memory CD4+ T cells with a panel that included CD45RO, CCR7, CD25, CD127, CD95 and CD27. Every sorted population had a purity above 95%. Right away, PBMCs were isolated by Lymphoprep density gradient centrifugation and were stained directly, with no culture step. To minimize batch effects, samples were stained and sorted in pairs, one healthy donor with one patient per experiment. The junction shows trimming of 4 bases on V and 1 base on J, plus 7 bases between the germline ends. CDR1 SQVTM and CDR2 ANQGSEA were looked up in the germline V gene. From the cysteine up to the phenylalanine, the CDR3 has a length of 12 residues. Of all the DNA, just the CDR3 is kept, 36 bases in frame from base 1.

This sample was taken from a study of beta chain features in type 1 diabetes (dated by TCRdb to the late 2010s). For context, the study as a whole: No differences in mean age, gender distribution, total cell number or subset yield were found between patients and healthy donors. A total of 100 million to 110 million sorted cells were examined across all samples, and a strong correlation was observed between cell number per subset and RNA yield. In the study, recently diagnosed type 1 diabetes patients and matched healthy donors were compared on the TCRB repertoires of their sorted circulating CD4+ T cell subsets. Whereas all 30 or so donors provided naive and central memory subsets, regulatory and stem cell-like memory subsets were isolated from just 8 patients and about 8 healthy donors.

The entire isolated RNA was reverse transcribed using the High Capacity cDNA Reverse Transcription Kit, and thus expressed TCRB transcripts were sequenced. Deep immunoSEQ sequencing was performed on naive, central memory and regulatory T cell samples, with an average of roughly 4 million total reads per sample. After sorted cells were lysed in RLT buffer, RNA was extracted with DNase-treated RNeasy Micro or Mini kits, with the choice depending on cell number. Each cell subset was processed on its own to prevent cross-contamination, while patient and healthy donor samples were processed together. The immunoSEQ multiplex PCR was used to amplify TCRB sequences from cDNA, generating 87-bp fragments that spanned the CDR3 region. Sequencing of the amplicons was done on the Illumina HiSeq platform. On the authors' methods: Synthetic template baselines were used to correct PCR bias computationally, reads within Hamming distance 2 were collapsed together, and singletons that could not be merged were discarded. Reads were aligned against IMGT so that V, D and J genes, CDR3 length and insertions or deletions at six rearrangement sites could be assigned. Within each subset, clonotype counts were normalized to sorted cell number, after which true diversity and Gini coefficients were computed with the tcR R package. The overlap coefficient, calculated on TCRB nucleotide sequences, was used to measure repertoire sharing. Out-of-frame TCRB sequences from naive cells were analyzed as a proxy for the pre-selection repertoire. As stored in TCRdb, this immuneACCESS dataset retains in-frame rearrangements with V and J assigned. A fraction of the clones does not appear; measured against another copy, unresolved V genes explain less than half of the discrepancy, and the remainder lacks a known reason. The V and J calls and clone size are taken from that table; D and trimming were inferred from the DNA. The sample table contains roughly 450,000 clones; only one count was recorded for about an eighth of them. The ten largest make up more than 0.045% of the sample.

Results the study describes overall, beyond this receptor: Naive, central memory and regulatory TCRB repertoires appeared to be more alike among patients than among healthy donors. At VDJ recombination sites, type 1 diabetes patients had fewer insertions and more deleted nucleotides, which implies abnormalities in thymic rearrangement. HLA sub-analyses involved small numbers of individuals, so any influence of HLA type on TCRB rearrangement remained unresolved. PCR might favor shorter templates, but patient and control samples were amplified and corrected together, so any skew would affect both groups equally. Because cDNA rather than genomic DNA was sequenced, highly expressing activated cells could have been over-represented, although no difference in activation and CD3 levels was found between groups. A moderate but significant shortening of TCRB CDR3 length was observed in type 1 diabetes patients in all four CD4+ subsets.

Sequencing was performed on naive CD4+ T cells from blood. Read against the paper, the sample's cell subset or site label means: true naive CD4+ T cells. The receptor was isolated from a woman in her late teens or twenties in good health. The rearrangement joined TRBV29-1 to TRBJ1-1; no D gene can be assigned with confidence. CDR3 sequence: CSVGYRNTEAFF. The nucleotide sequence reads TGCAGCGTTGGATACCGGAACACTGAAGCTTTCTTT.